The present T cell receptor beta chain was sequenced within a study of cytomegalovirus exposure and HLA in healthy donors (dated by TCRdb to the late 2010s). In the study overall: An earlier analysis of roughly 500 of the donors reported 276 Gb of sequence data and 117 million unique TCR beta sequences obtained from about 180 million T cells. Typing coverage differed by locus: A, B, C, DRB1 and DQB1 were typed in roughly 629-630 donors, DQA1 in about 550, DPA1 in nearly 610, and DPB1 in just under 480. Four or five DR-DQ haplotypes were handled as single units for association and clustering because linkage in the cohort was strong. Donor age, sex, ethnicity and CMV serostatus were collected together with the repertoire data. To predict cytomegalovirus infection status, the study brought together high-throughput TCR immunosequencing, statistical association of individual TCRs with disease status, and machine learning. Rather than using new phenotypic data, the later analysis identified candidate immune exposures from TCR beta sequences and from how often those sequences occurred across donors. The study aimed to test whether cataloging public T cell receptors could reveal signatures of past pathogen exposure. Both class I and class II loci were covered by HLA typing, at four-digit resolution. In an earlier analysis of roughly 580 of the donors, high-throughput TCR beta sequencing was used to judge whether each TCR beta V gene segment behaved as functional or pseudogenic. Of the 350 to 400 genotyped donors, about 80% fell in the genetic ancestry cluster associated with self-reported Caucasian donors. In a later genetic analysis, genome-wide SNP genotypes for about 65% of the roughly 670 donors were used, and that subset was treated as a discovery cohort. Every repertoire in the discovery cohort had been generated on one and the same sequencing platform. Among a few hundred genotyped donors of the cohort, an average of around 240,000 unique TCR beta nucleotide sequences were sequenced per donor, around 20% of them non-productive. About 280 gigabases of sequencing data and approximately 92 million unique TCR sequences made up an early release that covered several hundred HLA-typed donors. To study patterns of TCR occurrence, a later analysis re-analyzed previously published TCR beta repertoires from 500 to 850 donors and added high-resolution HLA genotyping. Using immunosequencing, the study profiled T cell repertoires from some 670 subjects and related those repertoires to cytomegalovirus serostatus. Besides the first cohort of approximately 710 subjects, a separate validation cohort made up of roughly 120 different subjects was used.

In total, fewer than 750 healthy bone marrow donors made up the cohort. At the time of sampling, all cohort members were nominally healthy, though unrecorded immune exposures were likely present. The donor was CMV seropositive and was included in the group of 270 or so seropositive cohort members. Each donor provided a peripheral blood sample, and peripheral blood mononuclear cells were used for TCR beta sequencing. Genomic DNA was extracted from the blood cell samples with the Qiagen DNeasy Blood Extraction Kit. Findings and caveats that apply to the study as a whole: In this cohort, only TCR beta chains were sequenced, and detectable features were limited by the absence of alpha or paired-chain data. A later analysis found that TCR association rates varied across HLA loci, with DRB1 alleles showing the most associated TCRs and HLA-C alleles the fewest. A later genetic analysis associated a missense DCLRE1C variant with V-gene and J-gene trimming of TCR beta chains, and an independent cohort replicated the association. Assigning TCR associations to individual alleles was difficult when HLA alleles, especially DR and DQ, strongly co-occurred. Sequencing depth was assumed to be roughly uniform across donors in the presence/absence analyses, though that assumption may not hold. A further reported finding was that TCR beta sequences accurately predicted the HLA-A and HLA-B alleles for most subjects in the first cohort. An earlier analysis of 587 of the donors showed that most TCR beta V segments appeared in productive rearrangements either about 87% or about 30% of the time, which broadly matched IMGT annotations. In a later analysis, some 18,000 TCR beta sequences were associated with specific HLA alleles at a false discovery rate of 0.05. Correlated functional status among segregating V segments might be attributable to linkage disequilibrium, but an unknown experimental factor could not be ruled out. Most TCR sequences were observed very rarely across donors, whereas some public TCRs were present in many individuals. According to a later genetic analysis, donors in an Asian-associated ancestry cluster had fewer N-insertions in productive TCRs than the approximately 670-donor mean. In vitro tests confirmed that a few of the cytomegalovirus-associated TCR beta chains recognize cytomegalovirus antigens. Because HLA typing was missing for some donors at each locus, association tests included only the typed subset. The authors suggested that the approach could potentially be extended to other disease states and immunological phenotypes. A cluster of highly shared sequence variants was judged likely to represent a technical artifact of the sequencing pipeline. According to a later analysis, parvovirus B19, influenza, CMV and Epstein-Barr virus appeared linked to several top co-occurrence clusters. Some IMGT-functional V segments, including TRBV6-2 and TRBV6-3, could not be told apart with the 87-base-pair reads, so those segments were excluded. In the study, some 160 TCR beta chains were listed as associated with cytomegalovirus. Over 15 rarely observed V segments, including chromosome 9 orphons, were excluded from the earlier analysis of approximately 600 of the donors because counts were too low. The classifier was reported to diagnose cytomegalovirus status with high specificity and sensitivity in both the original cohort and the validation cohort. In a later analysis, most CMV-associated TCR beta chains were found to appear HLA-restricted, with HLA associations seemingly driven largely by CMV exposure. In a later analysis, HLA-associated TCR beta chains were found to be more clonally expanded and to have lower generation probabilities than equally common non-associated chains. Immune exposure information for the cohort was limited to CMV serostatus.

Library method: the immunoSEQ multiplex PCR assay. For the multiplex PCR, a mixture combining 60 forward primers for TCR Vbeta segments and 13 reverse primers for TCR Jbeta segments was used. The CDR3 region of rearranged TCR beta genes was amplified from genomic DNA with a multiplex PCR assay. Amplified TCR beta libraries were sequenced as 87-base-pair reads on the Illumina HiSeq System. As for the authors' bioinformatics: A later analysis counted tens of millions of unique TCR beta chains across the 666 repertoires, and around 9.9 million of these chains were shared by at least two donors. To remove PCR and sequencing errors, raw reads were error-corrected and collapsed into unique sequences using a nearest-neighbor algorithm that merged closely related sequences. CDR3 sequences were aligned to IMGT reference sequences to assign V, D and J gene segments. For a sequence to be retained, at least a six-nucleotide match to both a V gene segment and a J gene segment was required. A rearrangement was called productive if the CDR3 had no stop codons and remained in frame with V and J, and every other rearrangement was called non-productive. CDR3 was defined according to IMGT convention as the region running from the second conserved V-encoded cysteine to the conserved J-encoded phenylalanine. Sequences without an unambiguous match to a single V gene segment were excluded from the earlier analysis of a few hundred of the donors. An earlier analysis of 587 of the donors called V segments functional above 56.7% productive rearrangements and segregating when the between-donor standard deviation exceeded 5%. A statistical classification framework was built to diagnose cytomegalovirus status from the catalog of TCR beta chain sequences. V and J gene assignment, in a later analysis, came from comparing TCR nucleotide sequences with IMGT/GENE-DB human TR gene sequences. In a later analysis, CDR3 sequences and most-parsimonious VDJ recombination scenarios were assigned using the TCRdist pipeline. In a later analysis, each TCR beta chain was defined by its CDR3 amino acid sequence together with its V-gene family, and reads lacking a unique V-gene family were excluded. As a way to deal with suspected cross-contamination and a sequencing artifact, a later analysis dropped over 550 nucleotide sequences that were highly shared and had low generation probability. In a later analysis, a clonal expansion index for each public chain was calculated from normalized within-repertoire ranks of inferred template counts. In a later analysis, generation probabilities were computed using a VDJ recombination model fitted to out-of-frame rearrangements, and the results were checked against IGoR. A later analysis scored TCR-TCR, TCR-HLA and TCR-CMV co-occurrence with hypergeometric tests, applying a repertoire-size bias correction to TCR pairs. A later analysis estimated false discovery rates by permuting HLA or CMV assignments 20 times. In a later analysis, co-occurring TCRs were grouped with DBSCAN, and TCRdist sequence similarity was added when clustering was performed within HLA-allele-positive subsets. Repertoires with fewer than 30,000 or more than 120,000 public chains were left out of co-occurrence clustering, as were four to six repertoires with anomalous nucleotide sharing. TCRdb took this table from immuneACCESS and kept in-frame rearrangements with V and J called. Such tables lack part of the clones; where checked against another copy, unresolved V genes explain under half of the gap, and the rest is unexplained. The DNA was the basis for D and trimming; V, J and clone size are from that table. This sample is represented by about 110,000 clones; around 80% of them were singletons. The ten largest clones capture approximately 6.9% of the sample.

V loses 7 bases of germline sequence and J loses 0 bases, and the interval between the two ends is 19 bases. Sequences SGHRS (CDR1) and YFSETQ (CDR2) are obtained from the germline V gene. There are 16 amino acids in the CDR3, from cysteine to phenylalanine inclusive. The DNA shown is the 48-base CDR3, in frame from base 1. This clone occurred once. Its antigen remains unidentified. Base qualities are missing; no much larger clone stands one base away. Sequencing used PBMCs. The chain is encoded by TRBV5-1 joined to TRBJ1-1; TRBD1 is possibly the D segment (5 matching bases). The sequence was obtained from a man younger than 40 in good health and CMV-seropositive. The CDR3 has the sequence CASRGGSTVMNTEAFF. The nucleotide sequence is given as TGCGCCAGCCGGGGGGGGTCGACAGTAATGAACACTGAAGCTTTCTTT.